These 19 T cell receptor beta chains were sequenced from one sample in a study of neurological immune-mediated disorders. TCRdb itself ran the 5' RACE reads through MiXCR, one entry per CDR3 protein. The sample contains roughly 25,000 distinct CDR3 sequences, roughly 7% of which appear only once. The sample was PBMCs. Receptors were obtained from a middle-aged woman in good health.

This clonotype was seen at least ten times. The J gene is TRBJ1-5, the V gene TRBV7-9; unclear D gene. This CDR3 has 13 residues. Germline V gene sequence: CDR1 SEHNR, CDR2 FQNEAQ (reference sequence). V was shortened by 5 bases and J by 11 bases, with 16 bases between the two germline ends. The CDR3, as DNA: TGTGCCAGCAGCCCCGGTGGCCCGGGGTCCCAGCATTTT. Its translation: CASSPGGPGSQHF.

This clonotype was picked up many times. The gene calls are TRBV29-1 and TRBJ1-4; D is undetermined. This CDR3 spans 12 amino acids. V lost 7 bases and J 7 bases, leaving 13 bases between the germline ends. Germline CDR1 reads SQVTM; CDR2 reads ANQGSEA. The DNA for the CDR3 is TGCAGCGCCTTGAAGGCTTCTGAAAAACTGTTTTTT. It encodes CSALKASEKLFF.

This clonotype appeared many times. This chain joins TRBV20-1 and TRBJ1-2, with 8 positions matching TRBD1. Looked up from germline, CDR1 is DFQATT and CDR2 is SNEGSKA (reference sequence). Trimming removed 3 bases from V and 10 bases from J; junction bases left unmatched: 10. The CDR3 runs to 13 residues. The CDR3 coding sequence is TGCAGTGCTAGTCAGGGGGCCCCCGACTACTACACCTTC. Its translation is CSASQGAPDYYTF.

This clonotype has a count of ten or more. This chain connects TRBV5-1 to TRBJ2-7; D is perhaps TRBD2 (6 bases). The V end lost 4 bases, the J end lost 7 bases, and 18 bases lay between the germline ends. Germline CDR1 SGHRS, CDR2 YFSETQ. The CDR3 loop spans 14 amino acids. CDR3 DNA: TGCGCCAGCAGCCCCGGGAGCGGAGCTAGGGAGCAGTACTTC. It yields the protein CASSPGSGAREQYF.

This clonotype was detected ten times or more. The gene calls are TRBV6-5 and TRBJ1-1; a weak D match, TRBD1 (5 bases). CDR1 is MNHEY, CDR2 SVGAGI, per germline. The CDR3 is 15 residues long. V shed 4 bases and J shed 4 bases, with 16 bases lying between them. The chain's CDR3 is CASSSTWGLSTEAFF. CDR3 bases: TGTGCCAGCAGTTCGACATGGGGGTTGAGCACTGAAGCTTTCTTT.

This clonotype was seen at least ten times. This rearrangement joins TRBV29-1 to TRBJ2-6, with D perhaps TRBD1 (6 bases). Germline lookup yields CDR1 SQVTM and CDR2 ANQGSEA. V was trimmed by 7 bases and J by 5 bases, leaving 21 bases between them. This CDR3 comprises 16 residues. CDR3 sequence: CSAHTDRPGWANVLTF. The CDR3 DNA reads TGCAGCGCCCACACTGACAGGCCTGGATGGGCCAACGTCCTGACTTTC.

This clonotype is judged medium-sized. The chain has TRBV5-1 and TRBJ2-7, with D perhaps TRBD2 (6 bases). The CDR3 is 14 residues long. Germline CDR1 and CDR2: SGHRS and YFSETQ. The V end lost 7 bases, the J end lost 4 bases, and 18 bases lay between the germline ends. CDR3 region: CASRYRDGTYEQYF. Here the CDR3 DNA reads TGCGCCAGCCGCTACCGGGACGGGACTTACGAGCAGTACTTC. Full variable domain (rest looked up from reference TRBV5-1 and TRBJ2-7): KAGVTQTPRYLIKTRGQQVTLSCSPISGHRSVSWYQQTPGQGLQFLFEYFSETQRNKGNFPGRFSGRQFSNSRSEMNVSTLELGDSALYLCASRYRDGTYEQYFGPGTRLTVT.

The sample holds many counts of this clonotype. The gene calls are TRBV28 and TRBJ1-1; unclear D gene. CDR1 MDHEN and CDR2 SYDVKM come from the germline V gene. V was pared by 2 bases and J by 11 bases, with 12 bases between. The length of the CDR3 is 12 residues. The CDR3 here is CASSLRSRRAFF. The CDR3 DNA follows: TGTGCCAGCAGTTTAAGGTCCCGTCGGGCTTTCTTT.

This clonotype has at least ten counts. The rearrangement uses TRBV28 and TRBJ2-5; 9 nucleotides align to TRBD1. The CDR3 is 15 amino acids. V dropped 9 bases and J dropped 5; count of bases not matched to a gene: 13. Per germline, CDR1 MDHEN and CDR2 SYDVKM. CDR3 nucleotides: TGTGCCAGTGGGGACAGGGAGGATGGCGGGGAGACCCAGTACTTC. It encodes CASGDREDGGETQYF.

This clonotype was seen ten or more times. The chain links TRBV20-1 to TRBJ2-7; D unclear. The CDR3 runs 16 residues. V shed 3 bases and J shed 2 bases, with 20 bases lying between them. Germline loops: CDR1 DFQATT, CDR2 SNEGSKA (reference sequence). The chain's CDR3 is CSARRRLWDSTYEQYF. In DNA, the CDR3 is TGCAGTGCTAGGCGTCGACTGTGGGATTCTACCTACGAGCAGTACTTC.

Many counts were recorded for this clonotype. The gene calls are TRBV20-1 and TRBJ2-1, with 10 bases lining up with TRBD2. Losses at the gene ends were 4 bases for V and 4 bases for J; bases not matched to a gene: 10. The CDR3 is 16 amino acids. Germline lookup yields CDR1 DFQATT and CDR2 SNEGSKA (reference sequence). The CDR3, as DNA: TGCAGTGCTAACAAACCGGGACTAGCGAGATACAATGAGCAGTTCTTC. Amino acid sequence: CSANKPGLARYNEQFF.

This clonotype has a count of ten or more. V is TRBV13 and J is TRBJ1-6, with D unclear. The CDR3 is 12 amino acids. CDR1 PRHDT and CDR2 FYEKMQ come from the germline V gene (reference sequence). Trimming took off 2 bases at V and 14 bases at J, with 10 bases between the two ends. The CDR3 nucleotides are TGTGCCAGCAGCTTATTGTCGGAGGCCCTCCACTTT. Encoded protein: CASSLLSEALHF.

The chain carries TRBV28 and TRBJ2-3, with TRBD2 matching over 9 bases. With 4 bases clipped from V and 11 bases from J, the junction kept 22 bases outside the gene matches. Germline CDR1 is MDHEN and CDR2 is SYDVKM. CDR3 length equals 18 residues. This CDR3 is CASSSRRPTSGPTMRQYF. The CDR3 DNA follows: TGTGCCAGCAGTTCCCGTCGCCCGACTAGCGGCCCTACAATGAGGCAGTATTTT. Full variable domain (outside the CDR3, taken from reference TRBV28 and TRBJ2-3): DVKVTQSSRYLVKRTGEKVFLECVQDMDHENMFWYRQDPGLGLRLIYFSYDVKMKEKGDIPEGYSVSREKKERFSLILESASTNQTSMYLCASSSRRPTSGPTMRQYFGPGTRLTVL.

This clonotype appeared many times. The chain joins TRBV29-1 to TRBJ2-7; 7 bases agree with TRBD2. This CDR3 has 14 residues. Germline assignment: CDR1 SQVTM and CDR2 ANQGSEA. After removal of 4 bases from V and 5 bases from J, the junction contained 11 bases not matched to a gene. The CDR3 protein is CSVVGGRGVDEQYF. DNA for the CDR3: TGCAGCGTTGTGGGAGGGAGAGGGGTAGACGAGCAGTACTTC.

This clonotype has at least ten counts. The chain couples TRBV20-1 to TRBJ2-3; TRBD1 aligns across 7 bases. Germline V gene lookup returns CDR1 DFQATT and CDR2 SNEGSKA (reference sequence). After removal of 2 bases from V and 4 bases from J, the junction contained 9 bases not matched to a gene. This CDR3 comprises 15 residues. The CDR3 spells CSARPYRGHADTQYF. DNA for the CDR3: TGCAGTGCTAGACCCTACAGGGGCCACGCAGATACGCAGTATTTT.

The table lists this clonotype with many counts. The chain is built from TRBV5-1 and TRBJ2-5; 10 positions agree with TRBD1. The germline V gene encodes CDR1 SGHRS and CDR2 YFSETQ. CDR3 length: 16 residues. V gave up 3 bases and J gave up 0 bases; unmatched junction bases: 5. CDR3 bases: TGCGCCAGCAGCTGGAGCGGGACAGGGGACCAAGAGACCCAGTACTTC. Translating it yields CASSWSGTGDQETQYF.

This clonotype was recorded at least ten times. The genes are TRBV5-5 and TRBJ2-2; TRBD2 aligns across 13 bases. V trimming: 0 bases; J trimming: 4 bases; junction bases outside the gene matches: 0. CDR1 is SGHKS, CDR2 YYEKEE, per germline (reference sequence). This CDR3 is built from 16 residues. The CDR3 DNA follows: TGTGCCAGCAGCTTGGGACTAGCGGGAGGCACCGGGGAGCTGTTTTTT. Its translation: CASSLGLAGGTGELFF.

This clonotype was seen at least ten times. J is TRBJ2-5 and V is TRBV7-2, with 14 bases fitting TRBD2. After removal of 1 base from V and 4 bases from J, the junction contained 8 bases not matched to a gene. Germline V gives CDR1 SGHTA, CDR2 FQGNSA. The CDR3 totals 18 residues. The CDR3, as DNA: TGTGCCAGCAGCTTAGGACTAGCGGGAGGGTATAAGATAGAGACCCAGTACTTC. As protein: CASSLGLAGGYKIETQYF.

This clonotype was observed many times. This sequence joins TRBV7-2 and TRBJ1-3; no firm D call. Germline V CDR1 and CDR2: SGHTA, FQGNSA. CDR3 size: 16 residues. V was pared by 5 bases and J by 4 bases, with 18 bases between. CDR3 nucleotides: TGTGCCAGCAGCCACTTCCCCGGAGCCGCGGGAAACACCATATATTTT. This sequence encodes CASSHFPGAAGNTIYF.